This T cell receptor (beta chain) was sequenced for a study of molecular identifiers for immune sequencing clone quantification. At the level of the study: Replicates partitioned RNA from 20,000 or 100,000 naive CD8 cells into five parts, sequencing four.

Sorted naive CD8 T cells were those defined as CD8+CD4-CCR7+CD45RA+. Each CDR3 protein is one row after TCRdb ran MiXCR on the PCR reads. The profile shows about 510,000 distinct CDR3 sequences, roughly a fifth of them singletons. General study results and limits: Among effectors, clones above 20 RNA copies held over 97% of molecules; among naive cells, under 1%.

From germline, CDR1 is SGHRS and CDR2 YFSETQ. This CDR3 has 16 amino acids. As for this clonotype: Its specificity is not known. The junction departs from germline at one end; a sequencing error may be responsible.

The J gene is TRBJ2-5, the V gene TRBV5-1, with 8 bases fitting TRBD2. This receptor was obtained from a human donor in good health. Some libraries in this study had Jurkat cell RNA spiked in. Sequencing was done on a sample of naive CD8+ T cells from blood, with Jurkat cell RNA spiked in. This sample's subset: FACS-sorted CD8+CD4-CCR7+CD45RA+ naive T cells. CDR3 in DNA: TGCGCCAGCAGCTTGGCGACTAGCGCCCTTCAAGAGGCCCAGTACTTC. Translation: CASSLATSALQEAQYF.